This T cell receptor beta chain was identified in a study of CD8+CD57+ T cells in acquired aplastic anemia. In the study overall: Average DNA yield from sorted CD4+ and CD8+ cells was approximately 3 ug. Study-wide results and limits: Overlap between patients and controls comprised 25 to 30 CD8+ CDR3 sequences.

Germline V lookup: CDR1 SNHLY, CDR2 FYNNEI. V lost 4 bases, J lost 6 bases, and 7 bases stayed unmatched. The CDR3 totals 16 residues. All sequencing subjects had displayed CD8+CD57+ cell expansion on flow cytometry. Severe acquired aplastic anemia was the diagnosis recorded for all patients. Genomic DNA, the template, was used for profiling of the TCR beta VDJ and CDR3. TCRdb redid the calling of the reads with MiXCR, one entry per CDR3 protein. Found here are approximately 150,000 distinct CDR3 sequences, around 75% of them singletons; the top ten hold 40% to 60%. Regarding this clonotype: What it binds is unknown.

Specimen: sorted CD4+, CD8+, or CD8+CD57+ T cells (not recorded which) from PBMCs. The receptor comes from a human donor with aplastic anemia. V usage is TRBV2 and J usage is TRBJ2-1, with TRBD2 matching 12 bases. This CDR3 reads CASSVSGTSGPNEQFF. CDR3 DNA: TGTGCCAGCAGTGTTTCCGGGACTAGCGGGCCCAATGAGCAGTTCTTC. Full variable domain (outside the CDR3, taken from reference TRBV2 and TRBJ2-1): EPEVTQTPSHQVTQMGQEVILRCVPISNHLYFYWYRQILGQKVEFLVSFYNNEISEKSEIFDDQFSVERPDGSNFTLKIRSTKLEDSAMYFCASSVSGTSGPNEQFFGPGTRLTVL.